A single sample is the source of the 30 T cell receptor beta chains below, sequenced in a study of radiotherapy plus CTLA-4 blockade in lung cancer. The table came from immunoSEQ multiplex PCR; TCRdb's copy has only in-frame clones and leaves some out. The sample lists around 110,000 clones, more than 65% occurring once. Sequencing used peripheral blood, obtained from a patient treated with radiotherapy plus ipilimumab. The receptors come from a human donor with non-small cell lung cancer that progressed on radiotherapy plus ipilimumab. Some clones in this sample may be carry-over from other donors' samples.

The CDR3 coding sequence is TGTGCCAGCTCACAGGGTCAAGAGACCCAGTACTTC. This gives the protein CASSQGQETQYF. V is TRBV18 and J is TRBJ2-5; D is undetermined. Germline V lookup: CDR1 KGHSH, CDR2 LQKENI. The CDR3 is made up of 12 amino acids. Trimming took off 4 bases at V and 2 bases at J, with 5 bases between the two ends.

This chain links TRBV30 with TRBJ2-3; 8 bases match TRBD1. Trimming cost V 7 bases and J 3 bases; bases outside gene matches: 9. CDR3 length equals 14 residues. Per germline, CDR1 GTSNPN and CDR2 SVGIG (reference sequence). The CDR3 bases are TGTGCCTCGAAGAACAGGGGGATTACAGATACGCAGTATTTT. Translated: CASKNRGITDTQYF.

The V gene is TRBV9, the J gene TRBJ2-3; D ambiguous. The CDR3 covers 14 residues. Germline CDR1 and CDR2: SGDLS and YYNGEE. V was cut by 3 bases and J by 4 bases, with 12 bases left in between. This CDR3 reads CASSATPNPDTQYF. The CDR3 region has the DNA TGTGCCAGCAGCGCGACACCAAACCCAGATACGCAGTATTTT. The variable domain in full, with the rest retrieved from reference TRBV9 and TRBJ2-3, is DSGVTQTPKHLITATGQRVTLRCSPRSGDLSVYWYQQSLDQGLQFLIQYYNGEERAKGNILERFSAQQFPDLHSELNLSSLELGDSALYFCASSATPNPDTQYFGPGTRLTVL.

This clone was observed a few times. This CDR3 is CSVARGTAYEQYF. CDR3 in DNA: TGCAGCGTTGCGCGGGGGACCGCCTACGAGCAGTACTTC. The rearrangement uses TRBV29-1 and TRBJ2-7; TRBD2 matches 7 bases. CDR3 length: 13 amino acids. CDR1 and CDR2 from the germline V gene are SQVTM and ANQGSEA. V was clipped by 4 bases and J by 2 bases; unmatched bases: 5.

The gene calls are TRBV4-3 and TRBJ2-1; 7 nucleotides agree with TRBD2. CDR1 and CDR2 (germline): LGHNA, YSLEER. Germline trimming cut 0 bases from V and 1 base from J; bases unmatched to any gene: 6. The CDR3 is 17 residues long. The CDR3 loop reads CASSQDLGGGSYNEQFF. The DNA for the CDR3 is TGCGCCAGCAGCCAAGATCTTGGCGGGGGATCCTACAATGAGCAGTTCTTC.

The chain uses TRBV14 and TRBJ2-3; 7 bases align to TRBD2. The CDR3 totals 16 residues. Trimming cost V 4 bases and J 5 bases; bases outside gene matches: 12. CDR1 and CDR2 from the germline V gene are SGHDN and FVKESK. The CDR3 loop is CASSLPLASGLDTQYF. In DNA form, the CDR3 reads TGTGCCAGCAGCCTACCATTGGCTAGCGGATTAGATACGCAGTATTTT.

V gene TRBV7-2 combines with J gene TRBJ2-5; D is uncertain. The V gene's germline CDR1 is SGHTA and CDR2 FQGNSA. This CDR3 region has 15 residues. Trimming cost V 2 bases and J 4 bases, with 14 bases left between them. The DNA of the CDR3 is TGTGCCAGCAGCTTAATGGGCAACATGGCAGAGACCCAGTACTTC. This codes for CASSLMGNMAETQYF.

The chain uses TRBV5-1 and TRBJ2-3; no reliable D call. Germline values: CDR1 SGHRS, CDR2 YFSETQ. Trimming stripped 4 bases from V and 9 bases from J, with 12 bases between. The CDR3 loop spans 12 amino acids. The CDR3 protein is CASSLHEGTQYF. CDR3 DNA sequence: TGCGCCAGCAGCCTTCACGAAGGGACGCAGTATTTT.

The CDR3 loop reads CASSRQGDNSPLHF. CDR3 sequence (DNA): TGTGCCAGCAGCCGACAGGGGGATAATTCACCCCTCCACTTT. The chain is built from TRBV16 and TRBJ1-6, with 9 bases fitting TRBD1. Per the germline V gene, CDR1 is KGHSY and CDR2 is FQNENV. This CDR3 spans 14 amino acids. The trim removed 4 bases at V and 5 bases at J, leaving 0 bases unmatched.

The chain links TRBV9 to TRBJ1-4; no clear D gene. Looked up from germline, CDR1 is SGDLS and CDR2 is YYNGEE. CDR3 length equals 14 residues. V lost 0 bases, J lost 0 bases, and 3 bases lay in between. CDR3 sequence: CASSVEPTNEKLFF. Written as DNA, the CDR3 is TGTGCCAGCAGCGTAGAACCAACTAATGAAAAACTGTTTTTT. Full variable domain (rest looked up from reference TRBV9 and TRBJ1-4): DSGVTQTPKHLITATGQRVTLRCSPRSGDLSVYWYQQSLDQGLQFLIQYYNGEERAKGNILERFSAQQFPDLHSELNLSSLELGDSALYFCASSVEPTNEKLFFGSGTQLSVL.

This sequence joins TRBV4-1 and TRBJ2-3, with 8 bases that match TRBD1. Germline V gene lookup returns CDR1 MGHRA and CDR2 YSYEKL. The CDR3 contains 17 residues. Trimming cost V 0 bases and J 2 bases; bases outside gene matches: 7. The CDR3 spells CASSQDLRGQDTDTQYF. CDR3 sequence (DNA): TGCGCCAGCAGCCAAGATTTAAGGGGACAGGACACAGATACGCAGTATTTT.

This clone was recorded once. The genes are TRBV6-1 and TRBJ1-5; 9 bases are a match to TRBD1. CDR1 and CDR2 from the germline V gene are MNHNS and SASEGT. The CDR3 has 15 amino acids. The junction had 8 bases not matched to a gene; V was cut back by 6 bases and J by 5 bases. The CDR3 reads CASRSSWTGDQPQHF. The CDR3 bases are TGTGCCAGCAGATCCTCCTGGACAGGGGATCAGCCCCAGCATTTT.

The CDR3 spells CASSPHLISQGLMETQYF. CDR3 coding DNA: TGTGCCAGCAGCCCGCACCTCATTTCACAGGGATTAATGGAGACCCAGTACTTC. This chain links TRBV5-8 with TRBJ2-5; possible D gene TRBD1, 6 bases. CDR1 SGHTS and CDR2 YDEGEE come from the germline V gene. The CDR3 is made up of 18 amino acids. The ends were cut back, 4 bases at V and 5 bases at J, with 27 bases in the middle.

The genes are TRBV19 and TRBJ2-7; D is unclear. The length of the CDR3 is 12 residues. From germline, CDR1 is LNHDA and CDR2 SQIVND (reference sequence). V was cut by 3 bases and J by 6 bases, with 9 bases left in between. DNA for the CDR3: TGTGCCAGTAGTATGGGAAGTGCCGAGCAGTACTTC. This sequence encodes CASSMGSAEQYF.

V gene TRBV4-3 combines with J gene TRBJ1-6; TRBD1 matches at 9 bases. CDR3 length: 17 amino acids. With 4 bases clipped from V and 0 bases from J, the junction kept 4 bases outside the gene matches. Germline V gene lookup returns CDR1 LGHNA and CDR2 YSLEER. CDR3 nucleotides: TGCGCCAGCAGCCCGGGACAGGGTTACTCCTATAATTCACCCCTCCACTTT. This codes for CASSPGQGYSYNSPLHF.

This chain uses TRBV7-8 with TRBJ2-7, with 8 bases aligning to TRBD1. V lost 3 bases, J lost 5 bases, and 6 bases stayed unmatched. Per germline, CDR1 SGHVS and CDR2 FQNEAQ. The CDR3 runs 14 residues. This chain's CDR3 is CASSLVRGLHEQYF. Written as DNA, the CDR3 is TGTGCCAGCAGCTTGGTCAGGGGGCTCCACGAGCAGTACTTC.

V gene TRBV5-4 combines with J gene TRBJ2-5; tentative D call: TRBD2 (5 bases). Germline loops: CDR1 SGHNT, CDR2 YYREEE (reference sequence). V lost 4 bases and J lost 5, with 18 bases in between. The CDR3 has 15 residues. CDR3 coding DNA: TGTGCCAGCAGCCGACCGGGCTCGGGAAGGGAGACCCAGTACTTC. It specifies CASSRPGSGRETQYF.

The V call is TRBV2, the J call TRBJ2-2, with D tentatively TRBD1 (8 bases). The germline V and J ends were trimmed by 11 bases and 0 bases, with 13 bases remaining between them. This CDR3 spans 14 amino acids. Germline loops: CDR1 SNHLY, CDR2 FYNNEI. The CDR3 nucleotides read TGTGCCGGGGGGGGACAGGCGAACACCGGGGAGCTGTTTTTT. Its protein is CAGGGQANTGELFF.

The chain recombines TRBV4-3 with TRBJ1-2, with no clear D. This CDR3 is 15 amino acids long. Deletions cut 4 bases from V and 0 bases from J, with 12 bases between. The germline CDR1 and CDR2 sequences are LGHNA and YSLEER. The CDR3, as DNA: TGCGCCAGCAGCCTATCAGACACCACTAACTATGGCTACACCTTC. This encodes CASSLSDTTNYGYTF.

The CDR3 reads CASSEQGNDQPQHF. The CDR3 DNA reads as TGTGCCAGCAGTGAACAGGGTAATGATCAGCCCCAGCATTTT. The chain combines TRBV2 with TRBJ1-5; tentative D call: TRBD1 (5 bases). Germline assignment: CDR1 SNHLY and CDR2 FYNNEI. The CDR3 has 14 amino acids. V gave up 2 bases and J gave up 5 bases, with 10 bases separating them.

The CDR3 loop is CASSFASGGALRGELFF. CDR3 in DNA: TGCGCCAGCAGCTTTGCGTCAGGGGGCGCATTAAGAGGGGAGCTGTTTTTT. The chain joins TRBV5-1 to TRBJ2-2, with 8 bases aligning to TRBD1. This CDR3 comprises 17 residues. Germline V gene sequence: CDR1 SGHRS, CDR2 YFSETQ. V lost 2 bases, J lost 8 bases, and 14 bases stayed unmatched.

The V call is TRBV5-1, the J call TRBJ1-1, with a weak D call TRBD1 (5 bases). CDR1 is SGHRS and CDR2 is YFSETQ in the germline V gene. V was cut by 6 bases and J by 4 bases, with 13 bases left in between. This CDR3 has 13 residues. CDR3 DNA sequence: TGCGCCAGCACCCACGGGGGAACCACTGAAGCTTTCTTT. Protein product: CASTHGGTTEAFF.

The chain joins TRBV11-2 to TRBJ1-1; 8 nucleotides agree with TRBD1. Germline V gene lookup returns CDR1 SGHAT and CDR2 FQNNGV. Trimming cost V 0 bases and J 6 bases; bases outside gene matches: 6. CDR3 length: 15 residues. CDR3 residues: CASSLDPGGAAEAFF. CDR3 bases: TGTGCCAGCAGCTTAGACCCAGGGGGCGCCGCTGAAGCTTTCTTT.

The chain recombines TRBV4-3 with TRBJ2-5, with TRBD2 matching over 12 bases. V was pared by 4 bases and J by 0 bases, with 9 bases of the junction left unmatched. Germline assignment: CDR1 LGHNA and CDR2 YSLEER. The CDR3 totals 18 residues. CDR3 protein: CASSRLTSGGPDQETQYF. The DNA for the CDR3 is TGCGCCAGCAGCCGGTTAACTAGCGGGGGGCCGGACCAAGAGACCCAGTACTTC.

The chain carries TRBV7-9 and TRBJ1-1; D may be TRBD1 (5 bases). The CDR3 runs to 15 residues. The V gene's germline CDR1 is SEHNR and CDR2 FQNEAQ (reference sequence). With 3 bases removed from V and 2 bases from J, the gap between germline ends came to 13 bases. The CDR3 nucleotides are TGTGCCAGCAGCTTCCAAGGCGGGGCCAACACTGAAGCTTTCTTT. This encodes CASSFQGGANTEAFF.

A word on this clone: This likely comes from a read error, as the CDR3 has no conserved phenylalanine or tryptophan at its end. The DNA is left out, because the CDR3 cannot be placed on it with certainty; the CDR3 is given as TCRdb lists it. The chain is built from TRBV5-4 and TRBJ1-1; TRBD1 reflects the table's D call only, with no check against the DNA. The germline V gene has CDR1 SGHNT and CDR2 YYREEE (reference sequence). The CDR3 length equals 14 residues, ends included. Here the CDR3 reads CASSMPGQGAPIPL.

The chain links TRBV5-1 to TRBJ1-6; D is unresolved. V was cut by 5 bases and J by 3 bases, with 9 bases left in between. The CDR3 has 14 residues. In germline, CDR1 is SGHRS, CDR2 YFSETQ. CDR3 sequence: CASRSGNYNSPLHF. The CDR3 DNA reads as TGCGCCAGCAGAAGTGGCAACTATAATTCACCCCTCCACTTT.

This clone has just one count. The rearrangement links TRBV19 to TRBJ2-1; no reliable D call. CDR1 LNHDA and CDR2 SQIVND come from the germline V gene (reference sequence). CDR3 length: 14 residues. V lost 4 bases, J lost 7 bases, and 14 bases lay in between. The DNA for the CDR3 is TGTGCCAGTAGTACCAGGTCTGGGTCGAATGAGCAGTTCTTC. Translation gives CASSTRSGSNEQFF.

The CDR3 loop is CASSLGWKTDTQYF. CDR3 in DNA: TGTGCCAGCAGCTTAGGTTGGAAAACAGATACGCAGTATTTT. The V call is TRBV7-2, the J call TRBJ2-3; D unresolved. Germline values: CDR1 SGHTA, CDR2 FQGNSA. Trimming took off 1 base at V and 3 bases at J, with 8 bases between the two ends. This CDR3 contains 14 residues.

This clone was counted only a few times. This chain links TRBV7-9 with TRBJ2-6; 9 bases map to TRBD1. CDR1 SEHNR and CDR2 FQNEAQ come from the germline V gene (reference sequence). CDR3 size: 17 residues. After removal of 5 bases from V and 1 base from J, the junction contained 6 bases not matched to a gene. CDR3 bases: TGTGCCAGCAGCCTCTGGACAGGGGATTCTGGGGCCAACGTCCTGACTTTC. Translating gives CASSLWTGDSGANVLTF. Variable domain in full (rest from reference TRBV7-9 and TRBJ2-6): DTGVSQNPRHKITKRGQNVTFRCDPISEHNRLYWYRQTLGQGPEFLTYFQNEAQLEKSRLLSDRFSAERPKGSFSTLEIQRTEQGDSAMYLCASSLWTGDSGANVLTFGAGSRLTVL.